This T cell receptor (beta chain) came from a study of radiation and T cells in renal cell carcinoma. General observations from the study: In blood, top tumor clones expanded by 2 weeks, shrinking by 4. Without pretreatment biopsies, baseline tumor clonotype presence was undetermined.

This CDR3 is built from 15 residues. V lost 5 bases, J lost 3 bases, and 16 bases lay in between. Germline CDR1 is MNHNY and CDR2 is SVGAGI (reference sequence). TCRdb's copy holds only in-frame clones and misses some; the assay was immunoSEQ multiplex PCR. Here the sample spans around 99,000 clones, 84% being singletons. In the case of this clone: Its antigen is currently unknown.

The sample's time point: blood 4 weeks post-SBRT, at nephrectomy. Indicated treatment: 15 Gy SBRT to primary tumor, nephrectomy 4 weeks later. Nephrectomy followed 15 Gy stereotactic body radiation by 4 weeks. The patient's renal cell carcinoma had clear cell pathology. The material sequenced was blood, taken from a patient whose treatment included radiotherapy and nephrectomy. The receptor comes from a man between 60 and 75 years old with renal cell carcinoma. J is TRBJ1-2 and V is TRBV6-6, with a weak D call TRBD1 (5 bases). In DNA form, the CDR3 reads TGTGCCAGCAGTCTTGGGGGGGGAGGGGACTATGGCTACACCTTC. This gives the protein CASSLGGGGDYGYTF.